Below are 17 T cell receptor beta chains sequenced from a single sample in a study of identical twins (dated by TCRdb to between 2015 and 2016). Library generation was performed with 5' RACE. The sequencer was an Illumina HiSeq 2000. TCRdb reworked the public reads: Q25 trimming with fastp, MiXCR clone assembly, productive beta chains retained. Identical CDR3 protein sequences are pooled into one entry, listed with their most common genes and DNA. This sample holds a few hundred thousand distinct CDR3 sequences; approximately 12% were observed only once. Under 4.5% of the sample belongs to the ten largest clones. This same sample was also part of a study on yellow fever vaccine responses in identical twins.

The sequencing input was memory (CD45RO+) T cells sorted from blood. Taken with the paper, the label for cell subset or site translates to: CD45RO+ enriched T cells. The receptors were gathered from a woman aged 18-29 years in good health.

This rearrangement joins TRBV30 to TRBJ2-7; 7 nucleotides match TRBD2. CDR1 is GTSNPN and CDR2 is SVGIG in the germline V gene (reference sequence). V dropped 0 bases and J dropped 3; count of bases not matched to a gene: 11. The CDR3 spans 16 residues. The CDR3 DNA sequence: TGTGCCTGGAGTGTGAGGGGAGCGGGACCTCTCTACGAGCAGTACTTC. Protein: CAWSVRGAGPLYEQYF.

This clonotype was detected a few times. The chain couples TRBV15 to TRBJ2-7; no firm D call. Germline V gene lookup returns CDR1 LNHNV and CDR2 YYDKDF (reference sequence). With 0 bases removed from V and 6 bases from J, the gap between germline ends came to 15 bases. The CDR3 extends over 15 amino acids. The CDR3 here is CATSRDLLGRAEQYF. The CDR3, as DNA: TGTGCCACCAGCAGAGATCTTTTAGGAAGGGCCGAGCAGTACTTC.

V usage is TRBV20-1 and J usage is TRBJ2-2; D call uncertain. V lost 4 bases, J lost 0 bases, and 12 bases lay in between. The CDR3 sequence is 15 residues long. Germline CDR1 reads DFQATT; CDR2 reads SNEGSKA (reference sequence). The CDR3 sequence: CSATANPPNTGELFF. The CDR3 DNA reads TGCAGTGCTACGGCCAACCCCCCGAACACCGGGGAGCTGTTTTTT.

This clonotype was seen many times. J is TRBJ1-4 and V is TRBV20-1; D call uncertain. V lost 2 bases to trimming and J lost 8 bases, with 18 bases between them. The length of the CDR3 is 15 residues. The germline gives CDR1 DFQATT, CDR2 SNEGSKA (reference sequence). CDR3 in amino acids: CSARPIIGGKEKLFF. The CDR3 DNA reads TGCAGTGCTAGACCAATAATCGGCGGGAAGGAAAAACTGTTTTTT.

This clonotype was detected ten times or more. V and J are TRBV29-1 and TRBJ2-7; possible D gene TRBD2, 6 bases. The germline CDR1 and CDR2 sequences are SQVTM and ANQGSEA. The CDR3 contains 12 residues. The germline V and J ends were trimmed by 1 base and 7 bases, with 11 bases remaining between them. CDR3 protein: CSVEVLGREQYF. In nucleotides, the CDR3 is TGCAGCGTTGAAGTTCTTGGGAGGGAGCAGTACTTC.

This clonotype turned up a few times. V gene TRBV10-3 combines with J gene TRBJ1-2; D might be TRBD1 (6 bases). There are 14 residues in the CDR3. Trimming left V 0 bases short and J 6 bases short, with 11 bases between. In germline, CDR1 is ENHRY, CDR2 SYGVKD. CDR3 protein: CAISESRGGHGYTF. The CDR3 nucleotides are TGTGCCATCAGTGAGTCACGAGGGGGTCATGGCTACACCTTC.

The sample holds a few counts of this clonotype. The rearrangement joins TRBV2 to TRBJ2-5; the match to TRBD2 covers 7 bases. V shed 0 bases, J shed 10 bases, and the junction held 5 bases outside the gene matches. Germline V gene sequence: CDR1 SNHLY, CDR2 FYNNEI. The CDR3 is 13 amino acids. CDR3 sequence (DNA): TGTGCCAGCAGTGAAGCGTACTCGGGGGGCCAGTACTTC. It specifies CASSEAYSGGQYF.

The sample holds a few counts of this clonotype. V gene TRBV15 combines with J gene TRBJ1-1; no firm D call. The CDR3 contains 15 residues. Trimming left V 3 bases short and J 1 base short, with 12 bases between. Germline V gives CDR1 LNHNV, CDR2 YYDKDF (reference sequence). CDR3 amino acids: CATSRTNPWNTEAFF. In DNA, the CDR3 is TGTGCCACCAGCAGGACCAATCCCTGGAACACTGAAGCTTTCTTT. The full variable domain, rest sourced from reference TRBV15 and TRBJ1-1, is DAMVIQNPRYQVTQFGKPVTLSCSQTLNHNVMYWYQQKSSQAPKLLFHYYDKDFNNEADTPDNFQSRRPNTSFCFLDIRSPGLGDTAMYLCATSRTNPWNTEAFFGQGTRLTVV.

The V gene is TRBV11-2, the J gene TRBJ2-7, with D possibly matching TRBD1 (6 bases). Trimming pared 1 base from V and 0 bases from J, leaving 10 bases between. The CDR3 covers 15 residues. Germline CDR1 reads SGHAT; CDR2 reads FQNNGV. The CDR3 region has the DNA TGTGCCAGCAGCTTAGGACAGGCCAACTCCTACGAGCAGTACTTC. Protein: CASSLGQANSYEQYF.

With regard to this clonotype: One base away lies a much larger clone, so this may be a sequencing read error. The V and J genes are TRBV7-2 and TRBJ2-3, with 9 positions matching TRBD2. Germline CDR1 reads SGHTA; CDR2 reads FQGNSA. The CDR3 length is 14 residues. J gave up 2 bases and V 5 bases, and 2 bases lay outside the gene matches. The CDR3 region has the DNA TGTGCCAGCAGCCGGACTAGCGCCACAGATACGCAGTATTTT. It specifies CASSRTSATDTQYF. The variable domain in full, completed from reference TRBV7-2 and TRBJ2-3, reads GAGVSQSPSNKVTEKGKDVELRCDPISGHTALYWYRQSLGQGLEFLIYFQGNSAPDKSGLPSDRFSAERTGGSVSTLTIQRTQQEDSAVYLCASSRTSATDTQYFGPGTRLTVL.

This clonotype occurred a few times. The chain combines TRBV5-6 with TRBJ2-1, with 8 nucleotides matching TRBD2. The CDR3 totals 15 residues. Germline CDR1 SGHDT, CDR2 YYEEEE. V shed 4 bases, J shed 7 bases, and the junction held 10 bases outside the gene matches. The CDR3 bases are TGTGCCAGCAGCCTTACGGGACCGGGGGGGAATGAGCAGTTCTTC. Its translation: CASSLTGPGGNEQFF.

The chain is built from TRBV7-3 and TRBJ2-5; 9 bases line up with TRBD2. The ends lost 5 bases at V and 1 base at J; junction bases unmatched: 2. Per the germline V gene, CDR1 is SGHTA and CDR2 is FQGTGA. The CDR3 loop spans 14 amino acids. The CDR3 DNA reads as TGTGCCAGCAGCCAAGCGGGGGGCCAAGAGACCCAGTACTTC. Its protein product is CASSQAGGQETQYF.

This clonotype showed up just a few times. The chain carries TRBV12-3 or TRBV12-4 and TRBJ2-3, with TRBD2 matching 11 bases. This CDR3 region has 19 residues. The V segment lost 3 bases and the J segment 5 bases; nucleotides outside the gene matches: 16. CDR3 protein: CASSLMGLAAGVGGDTQYF. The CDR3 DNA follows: TGTGCCAGCAGTTTGATGGGACTAGCGGCCGGGGTAGGCGGAGATACGCAGTATTTT.

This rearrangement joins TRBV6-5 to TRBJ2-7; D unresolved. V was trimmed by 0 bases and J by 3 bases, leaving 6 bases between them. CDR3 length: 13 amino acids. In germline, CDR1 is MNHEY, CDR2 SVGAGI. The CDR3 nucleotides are TGTGCCAGCAGTTACTCGACCAGCTACGAGCAGTACTTC. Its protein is CASSYSTSYEQYF.

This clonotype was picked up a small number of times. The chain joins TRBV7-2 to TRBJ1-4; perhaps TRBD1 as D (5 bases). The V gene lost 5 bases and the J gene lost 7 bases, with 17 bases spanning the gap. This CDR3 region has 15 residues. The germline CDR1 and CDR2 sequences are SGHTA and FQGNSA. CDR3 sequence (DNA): TGTGCCAGCAGCCCGCGGGGGGGTAGGAGTGAAAAACTGTTTTTT. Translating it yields CASSPRGGRSEKLFF. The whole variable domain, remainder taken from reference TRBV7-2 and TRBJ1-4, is GAGVSQSPSNKVTEKGKDVELRCDPISGHTALYWYRQSLGQGLEFLIYFQGNSAPDKSGLPSDRFSAERTGGSVSTLTIQRTQQEDSAVYLCASSPRGGRSEKLFFGSGTQLSVL.

The CDR3 here is CAISAQLSLPYGYTF. CDR3 nucleotides: TGTGCCATCAGCGCCCAACTCTCCTTGCCTTATGGCTACACCTTC. The chain carries TRBV10-3 and TRBJ1-2; no reliable D call. Trimming took 6 bases from V and 5 from J, leaving 19 bases between them. CDR1 is ENHRY, CDR2 SYGVKD, per germline. There are 15 residues in the CDR3.

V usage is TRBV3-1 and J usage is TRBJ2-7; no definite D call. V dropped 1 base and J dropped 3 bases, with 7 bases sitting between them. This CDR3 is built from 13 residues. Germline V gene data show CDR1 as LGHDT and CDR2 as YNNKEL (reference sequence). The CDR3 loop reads CASSQGGFYEQYF. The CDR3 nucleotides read TGTGCCAGCAGCCAAGGTGGCTTCTACGAGCAGTACTTC.